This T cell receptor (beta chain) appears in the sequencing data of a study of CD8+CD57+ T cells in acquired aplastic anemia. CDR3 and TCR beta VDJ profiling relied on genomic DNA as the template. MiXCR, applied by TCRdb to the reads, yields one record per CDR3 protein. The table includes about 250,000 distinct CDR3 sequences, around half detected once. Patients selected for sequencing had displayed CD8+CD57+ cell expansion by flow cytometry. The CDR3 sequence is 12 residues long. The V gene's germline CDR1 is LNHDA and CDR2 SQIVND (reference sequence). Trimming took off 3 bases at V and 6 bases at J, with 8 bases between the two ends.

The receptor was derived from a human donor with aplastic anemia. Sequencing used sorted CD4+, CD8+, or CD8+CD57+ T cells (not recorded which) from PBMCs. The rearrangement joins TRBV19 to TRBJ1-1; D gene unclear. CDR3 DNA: TGTGCCAGTAGTATCGGGCAGGCTGAAGCTTTCTTT. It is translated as CASSIGQAEAFF. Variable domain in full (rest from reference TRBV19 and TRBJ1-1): DGGITQSPKYLFRKEGQNVTLSCEQNLNHDAMYWYRQDPGQGLRLIYYSQIVNDFQKGDIAEGYSVSREKKESFPLTVTSAQKNPTAFYLCASSIGQAEAFFGQGTRLTVV.